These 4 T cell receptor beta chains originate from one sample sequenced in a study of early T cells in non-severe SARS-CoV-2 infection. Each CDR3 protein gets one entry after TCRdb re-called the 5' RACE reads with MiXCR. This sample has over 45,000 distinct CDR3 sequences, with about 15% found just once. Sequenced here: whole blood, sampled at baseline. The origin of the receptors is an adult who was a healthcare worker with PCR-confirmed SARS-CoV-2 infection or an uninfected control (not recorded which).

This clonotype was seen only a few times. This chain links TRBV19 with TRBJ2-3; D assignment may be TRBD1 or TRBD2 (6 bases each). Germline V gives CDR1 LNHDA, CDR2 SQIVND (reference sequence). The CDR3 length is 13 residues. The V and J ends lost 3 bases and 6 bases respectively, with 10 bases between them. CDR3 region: CASSMIGGDTQYF. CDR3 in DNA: TGTGCCAGTAGTATGATAGGGGGGGATACGCAGTATTTT.

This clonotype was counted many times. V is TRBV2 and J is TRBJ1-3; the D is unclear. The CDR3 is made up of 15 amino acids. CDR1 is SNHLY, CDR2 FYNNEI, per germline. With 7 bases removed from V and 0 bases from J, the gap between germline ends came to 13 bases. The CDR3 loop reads CASTDRLLSGNTIYF. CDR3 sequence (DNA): TGTGCCAGCACAGACCGACTTCTCTCTGGAAACACCATATATTTT.

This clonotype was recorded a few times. CDR3 sequence (DNA): TGTGCCAGCGGGGCTATTGAGGCCTACGAGCAGTACTTC. Its translation: CASGAIEAYEQYF. V gene TRBV27 combines with J gene TRBJ2-7, with D maybe TRBD1 (5 bases). The germline V and J ends were trimmed by 8 bases and 2 bases, with 13 bases remaining between them. The CDR3 runs 13 residues. CDR1 is MNHEY and CDR2 is SMNVEV in the germline V gene (reference sequence).

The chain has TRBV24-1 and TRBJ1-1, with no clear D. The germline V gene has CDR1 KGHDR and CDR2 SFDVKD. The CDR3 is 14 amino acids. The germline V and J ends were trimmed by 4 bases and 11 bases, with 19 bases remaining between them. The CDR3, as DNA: TGTGCCACCAGTGACCCCGGTGCGGGATTGGATGCTTTCTTT. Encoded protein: CATSDPGAGLDAFF.